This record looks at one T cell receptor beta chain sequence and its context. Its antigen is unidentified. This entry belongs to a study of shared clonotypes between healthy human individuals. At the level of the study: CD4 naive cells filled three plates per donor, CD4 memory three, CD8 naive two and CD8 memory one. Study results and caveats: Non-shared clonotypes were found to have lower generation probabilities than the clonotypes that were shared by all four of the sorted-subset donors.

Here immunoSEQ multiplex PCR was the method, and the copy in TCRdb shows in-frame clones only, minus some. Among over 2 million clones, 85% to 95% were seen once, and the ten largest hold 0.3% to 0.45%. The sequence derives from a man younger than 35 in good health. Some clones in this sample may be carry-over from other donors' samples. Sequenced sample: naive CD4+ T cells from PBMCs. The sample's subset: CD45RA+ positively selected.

CDR3 DNA sequence: TGTGCCAGCAGGACACCGGGGCCGAGGACTGAAGCTTTCTTT. This gives the protein CASRTPGPRTEAFF. The chain recombines TRBV6-5 with TRBJ1-1, with D maybe TRBD1 (5 bases). The CDR3 spans 14 residues. The V and J ends lost 6 bases and 5 bases respectively, with 16 bases between them. The germline V gene encodes CDR1 MNHEY and CDR2 SVGAGI.